What follows are 4 T cell receptor beta chains derived from one specimen sequenced in a study of identical twins. From the 5' RACE reads, TCRdb called clonotypes with MiXCR, one entry per CDR3 protein. This sample carries roughly 240,000 distinct CDR3 sequences, about 7% of them seen once, and the ten largest clones take roughly 3.7%. This same sample was also part of a study on yellow fever vaccine responses in identical twins.

Sequenced input: memory (CD45RO+) T cells sorted from blood. These receptors originate from a woman younger than 30 in good health.

This clonotype has a handful of counts. The gene calls are TRBV4-2 and TRBJ1-2; D unresolved. Trimming took off 0 bases at V and 4 bases at J, with 15 bases between the two ends. The germline V gene has CDR1 LGHNA and CDR2 YNFKEQ. The CDR3 runs to 16 residues. As DNA, the CDR3 is TGTGCCAGCAGCCAAGAAGCTGGGGATAGCGGCTATGGCTACACCTTC. Translation gives CASSQEAGDSGYGYTF.

This clonotype was detected ten times or more. DNA for the CDR3: TGTGCCAGCAGCCAAGATCGGGCCAGCTTAAGCACAGATACGCAGTATTTT. Translated: CASSQDRASLSTDTQYF. V is TRBV3-1 and J is TRBJ2-3; no firm D call. The CDR3 has 17 amino acids. Germline V lookup: CDR1 LGHDT, CDR2 YNNKEL (reference sequence). With 0 bases removed from V and 0 bases from J, the gap between germline ends came to 13 bases.

The chain joins TRBV2 to TRBJ2-6, with 15 nucleotides matching TRBD2. J lost 3 bases, V lost 6 bases, and 6 bases had no gene match. The CDR3 loop spans 18 amino acids. Germline CDR1 SNHLY, CDR2 FYNNEI. For the CDR3, the DNA is TGTGCCAGCAGGGCCCCGGGACTAGCGGGAGGTGGGGCCAACGTCCTGACTTTC. The encoded protein is CASRAPGLAGGGANVLTF.

This clonotype was counted at least ten times. J is TRBJ1-1 and V is TRBV7-9; a possible D gene is TRBD1 (6 bases). Germline CDR1 reads SEHNR; CDR2 reads FQNEAQ (reference sequence). The CDR3 runs 14 residues. V lost 6 bases to trimming and J lost 2 bases, with 13 bases between them. The DNA for the CDR3 is TGTGCCAGCAGTAGGGGGGAGACAAACACTGAAGCTTTCTTT. As protein: CASSRGETNTEAFF.